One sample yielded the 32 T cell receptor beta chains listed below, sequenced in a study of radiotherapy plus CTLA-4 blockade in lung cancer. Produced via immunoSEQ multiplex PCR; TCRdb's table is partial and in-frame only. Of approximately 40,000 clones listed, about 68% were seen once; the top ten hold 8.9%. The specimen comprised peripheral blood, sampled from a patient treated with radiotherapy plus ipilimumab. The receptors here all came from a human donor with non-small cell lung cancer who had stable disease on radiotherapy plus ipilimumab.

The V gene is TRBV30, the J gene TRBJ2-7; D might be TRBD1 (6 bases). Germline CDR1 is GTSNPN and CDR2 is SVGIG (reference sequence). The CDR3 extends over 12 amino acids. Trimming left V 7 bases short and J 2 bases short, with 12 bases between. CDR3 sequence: CASRDNAYEQYF. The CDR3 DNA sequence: TGTGCCTCCCGGGACAATGCCTACGAGCAGTACTTC.

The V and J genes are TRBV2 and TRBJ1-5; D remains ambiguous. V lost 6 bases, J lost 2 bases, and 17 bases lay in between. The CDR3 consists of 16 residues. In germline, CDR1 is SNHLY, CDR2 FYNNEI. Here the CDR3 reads CASSPDLAPGNQPQHF. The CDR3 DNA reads TGTGCCAGCAGCCCGGACCTGGCCCCGGGCAATCAGCCCCAGCATTTT.

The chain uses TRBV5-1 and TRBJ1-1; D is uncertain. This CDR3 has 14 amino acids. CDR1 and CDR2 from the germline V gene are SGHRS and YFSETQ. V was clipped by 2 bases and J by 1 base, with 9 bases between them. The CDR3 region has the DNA TGCGCCAGCAGCTTCCATGGAGAGAACACTGAAGCTTTCTTT. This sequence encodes CASSFHGENTEAFF.

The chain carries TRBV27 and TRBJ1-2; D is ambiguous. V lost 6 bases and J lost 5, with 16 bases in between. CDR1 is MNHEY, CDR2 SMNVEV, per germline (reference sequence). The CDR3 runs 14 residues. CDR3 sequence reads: CASSLKIEVYGYTF. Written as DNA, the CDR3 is TGTGCCAGCAGCCTAAAAATCGAAGTTTATGGCTACACCTTC.

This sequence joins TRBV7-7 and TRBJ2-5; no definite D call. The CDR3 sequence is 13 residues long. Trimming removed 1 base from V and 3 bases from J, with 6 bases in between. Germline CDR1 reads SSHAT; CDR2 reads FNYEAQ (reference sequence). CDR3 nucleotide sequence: TGTGCCAGCAGCTTAGAAATTGAAGAGACCCAGTACTTC. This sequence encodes CASSLEIEETQYF.

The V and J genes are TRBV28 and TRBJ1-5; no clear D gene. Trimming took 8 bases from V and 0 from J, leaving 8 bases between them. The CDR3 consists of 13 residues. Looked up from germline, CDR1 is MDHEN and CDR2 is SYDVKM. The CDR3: CASEGSSNQPQHF. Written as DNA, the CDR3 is TGTGCCAGCGAGGGCTCTAGCAATCAGCCCCAGCATTTT.

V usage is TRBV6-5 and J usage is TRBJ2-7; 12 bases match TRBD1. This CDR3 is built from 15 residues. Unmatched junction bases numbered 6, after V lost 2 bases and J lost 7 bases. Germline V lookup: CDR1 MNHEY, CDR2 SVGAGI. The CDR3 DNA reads TGTGCCAGCAGTTACCCGGGACAGGGGGCGGGGGAGCAGTACTTC. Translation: CASSYPGQGAGEQYF.

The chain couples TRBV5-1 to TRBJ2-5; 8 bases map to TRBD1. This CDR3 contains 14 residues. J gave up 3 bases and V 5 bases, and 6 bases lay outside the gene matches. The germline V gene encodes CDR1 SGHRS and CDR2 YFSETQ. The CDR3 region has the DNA TGCGCCAGCAGACACGGACAGGGAGAAGAGACCCAGTACTTC. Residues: CASRHGQGEETQYF.

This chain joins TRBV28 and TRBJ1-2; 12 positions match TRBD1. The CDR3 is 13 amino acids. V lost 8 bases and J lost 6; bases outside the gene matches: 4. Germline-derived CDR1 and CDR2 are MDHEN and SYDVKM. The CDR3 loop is CASGTGGLNGYTF. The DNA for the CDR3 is TGTGCCAGCGGGACAGGGGGCTTAAATGGCTACACCTTC.

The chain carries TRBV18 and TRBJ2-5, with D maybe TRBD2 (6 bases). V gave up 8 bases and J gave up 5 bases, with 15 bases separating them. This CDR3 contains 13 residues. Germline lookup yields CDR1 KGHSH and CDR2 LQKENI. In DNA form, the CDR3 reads TGTGCCAGCCCCAGGGAGGAAGGGGAGACCCAGTACTTC. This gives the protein CASPREEGETQYF.

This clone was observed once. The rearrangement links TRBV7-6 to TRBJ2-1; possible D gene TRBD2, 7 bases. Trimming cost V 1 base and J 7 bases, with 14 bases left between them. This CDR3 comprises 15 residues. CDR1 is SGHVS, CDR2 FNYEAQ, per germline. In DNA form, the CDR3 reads TGTGCCAGCAGCTTAGGGTCGGGGGGCCTTAATGAGCAGTTCTTC. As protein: CASSLGSGGLNEQFF.

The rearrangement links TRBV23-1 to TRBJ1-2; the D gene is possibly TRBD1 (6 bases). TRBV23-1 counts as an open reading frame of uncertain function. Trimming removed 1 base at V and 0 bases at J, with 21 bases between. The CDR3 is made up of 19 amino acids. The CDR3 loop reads CASSQFTRPQGVTNYGYTF. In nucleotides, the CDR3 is TGCGCCAGCAGTCAATTCACCCGTCCACAGGGAGTAACTAACTATGGCTACACCTTC.

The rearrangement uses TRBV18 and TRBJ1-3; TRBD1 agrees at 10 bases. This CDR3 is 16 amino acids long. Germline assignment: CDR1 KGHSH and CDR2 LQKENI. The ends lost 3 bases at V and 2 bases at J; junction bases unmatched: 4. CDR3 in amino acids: CASSPRDRGTGNTIYF. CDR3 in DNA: TGTGCCAGCTCACCTCGGGACAGGGGAACTGGAAACACCATATATTTT.

The CDR3 sequence is CASSHSFWTSGANATDTQYF. CDR3 nucleotides: TGTGCCAGCAGCCATTCATTTTGGACTAGCGGGGCCAATGCCACAGATACGCAGTATTTT. V gene TRBV5-5 combines with J gene TRBJ2-3, with TRBD2 identical over 12 bases. The CDR3 runs 20 residues. With 4 bases clipped from V and 2 bases from J, the junction kept 17 bases outside the gene matches. Germline V gene lookup returns CDR1 SGHKS and CDR2 YYEKEE (reference sequence).

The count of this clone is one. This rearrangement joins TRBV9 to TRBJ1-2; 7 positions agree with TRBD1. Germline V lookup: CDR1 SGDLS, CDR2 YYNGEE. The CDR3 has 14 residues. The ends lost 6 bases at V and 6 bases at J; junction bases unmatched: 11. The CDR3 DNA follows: TGTGCCAGCAAGCCAGGGGGGTCTAGGCATGGCTACACCTTC. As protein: CASKPGGSRHGYTF.

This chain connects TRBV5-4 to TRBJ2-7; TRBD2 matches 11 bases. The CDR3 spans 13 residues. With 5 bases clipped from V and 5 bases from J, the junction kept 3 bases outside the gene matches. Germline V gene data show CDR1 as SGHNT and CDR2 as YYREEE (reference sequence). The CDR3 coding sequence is TGTGCCAGCAGAGGGGGACTAGCGGACGAGCAGTACTTC. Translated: CASRGGLADEQYF.

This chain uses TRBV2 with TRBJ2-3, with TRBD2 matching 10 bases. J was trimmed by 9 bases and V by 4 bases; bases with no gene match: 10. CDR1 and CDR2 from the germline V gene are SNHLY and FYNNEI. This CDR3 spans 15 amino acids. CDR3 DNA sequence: TGTGCCAGCAGTGGTAGCGGGGGGCCTCAGGGAACGCAGTATTTT. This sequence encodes CASSGSGGPQGTQYF. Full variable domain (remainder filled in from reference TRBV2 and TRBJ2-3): EPEVTQTPSHQVTQMGQEVILRCVPISNHLYFYWYRQILGQKVEFLVSFYNNEISEKSEIFDDQFSVERPDGSNFTLKIRSTKLEDSAMYFCASSGSGGPQGTQYFGPGTRLTVL.

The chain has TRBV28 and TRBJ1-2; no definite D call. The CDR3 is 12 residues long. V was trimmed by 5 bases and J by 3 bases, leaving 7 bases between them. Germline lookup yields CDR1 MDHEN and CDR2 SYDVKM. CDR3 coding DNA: TGTGCCAGCAGTGAAAGCGACTATGGCTACACCTTC. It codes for CASSESDYGYTF.

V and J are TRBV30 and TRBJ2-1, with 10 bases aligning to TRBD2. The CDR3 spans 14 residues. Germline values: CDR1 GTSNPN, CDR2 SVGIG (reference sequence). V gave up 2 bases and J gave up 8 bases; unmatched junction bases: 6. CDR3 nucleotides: TGTGCCTGGAGTATGGGACTAGCGAACGATGAGCAGTTCTTC. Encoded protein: CAWSMGLANDEQFF.

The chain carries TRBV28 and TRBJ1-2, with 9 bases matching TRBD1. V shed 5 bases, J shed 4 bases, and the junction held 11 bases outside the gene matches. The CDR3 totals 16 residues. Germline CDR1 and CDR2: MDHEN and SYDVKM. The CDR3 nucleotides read TGTGCCAGCAGTATACTTCCGGGACAGGGAATCTATGGCTACACCTTC. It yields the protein CASSILPGQGIYGYTF.

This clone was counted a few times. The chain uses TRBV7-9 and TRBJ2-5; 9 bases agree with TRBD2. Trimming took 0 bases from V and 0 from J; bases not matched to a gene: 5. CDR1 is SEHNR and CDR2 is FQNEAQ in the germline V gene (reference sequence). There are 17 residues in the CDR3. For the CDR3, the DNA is TGTGCCAGCAGCTTAGCCTTGACTAGCGGAGACCAAGAGACCCAGTACTTC. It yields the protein CASSLALTSGDQETQYF. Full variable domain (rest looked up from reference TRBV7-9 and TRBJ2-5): DTGVSQNPRHKITKRGQNVTFRCDPISEHNRLYWYRQTLGQGPEFLTYFQNEAQLEKSRLLSDRFSAERPKGSFSTLEIQRTEQGDSAMYLCASSLALTSGDQETQYFGPGTRLLVL.

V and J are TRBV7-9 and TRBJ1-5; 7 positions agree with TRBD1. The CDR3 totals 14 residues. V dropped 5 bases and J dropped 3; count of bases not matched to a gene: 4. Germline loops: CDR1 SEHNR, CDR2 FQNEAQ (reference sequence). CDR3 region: CASSRDSPNQPQHF. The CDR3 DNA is TGTGCCAGCAGCCGGGACAGCCCCAATCAGCCCCAGCATTTT.

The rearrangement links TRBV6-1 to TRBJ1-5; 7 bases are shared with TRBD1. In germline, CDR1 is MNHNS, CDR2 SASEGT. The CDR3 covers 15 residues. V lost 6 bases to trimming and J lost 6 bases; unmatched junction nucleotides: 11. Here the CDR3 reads CASRASRDRVQPQHF. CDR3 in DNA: TGTGCCAGCAGGGCCTCTAGAGACAGGGTTCAGCCCCAGCATTTT.

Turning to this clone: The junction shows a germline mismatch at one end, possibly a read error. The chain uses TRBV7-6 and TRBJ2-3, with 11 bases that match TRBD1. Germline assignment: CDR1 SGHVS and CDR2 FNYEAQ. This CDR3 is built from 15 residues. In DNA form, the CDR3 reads TGTGCCAGCAGCTCCCGGACAGGGGGCACGGATACGCAGTATTTT. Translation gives CASSSRTGGTDTQYF.

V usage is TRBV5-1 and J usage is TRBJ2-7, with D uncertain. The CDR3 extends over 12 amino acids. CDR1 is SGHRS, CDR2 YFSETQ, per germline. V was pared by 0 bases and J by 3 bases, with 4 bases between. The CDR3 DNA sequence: TGCGCCAGCAGCTTGGACGGCTACGAGCAGTACTTC. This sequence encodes CASSLDGYEQYF. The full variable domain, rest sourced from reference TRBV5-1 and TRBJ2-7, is KAGVTQTPRYLIKTRGQQVTLSCSPISGHRSVSWYQQTPGQGLQFLFEYFSETQRNKGNFPGRFSGRQFSNSRSEMNVSTLELGDSALYLCASSLDGYEQYFGPGTRLTVT.

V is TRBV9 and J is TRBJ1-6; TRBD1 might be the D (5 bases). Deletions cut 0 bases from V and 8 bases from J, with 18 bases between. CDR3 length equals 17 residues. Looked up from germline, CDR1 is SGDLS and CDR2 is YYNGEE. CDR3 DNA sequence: TGTGCCAGCAGCGTAGGTGAGGGGCCAGGGTCATATTCACCCCTCCACTTT. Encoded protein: CASSVGEGPGSYSPLHF.

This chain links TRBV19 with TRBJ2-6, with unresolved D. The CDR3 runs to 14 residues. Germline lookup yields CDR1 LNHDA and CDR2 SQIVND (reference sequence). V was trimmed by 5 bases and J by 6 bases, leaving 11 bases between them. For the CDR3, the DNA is TGTGCCAGTAGTCCCCGGGCCGAGGCCAACGTCCTGACTTTC. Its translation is CASSPRAEANVLTF.

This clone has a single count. CDR3 amino acids: CASSLSFLNRGQGYTF. In nucleotides, the CDR3 is TGTGCCAGCAGTTTAAGTTTTTTAAATAGGGGGCAAGGCTACACCTTC. This chain uses TRBV27 with TRBJ1-2, with 7 bases that match TRBD1. V lost 2 bases and J lost 8; bases outside the gene matches: 14. Germline V gene lookup returns CDR1 MNHEY and CDR2 SMNVEV (reference sequence). The CDR3 is 16 residues long.

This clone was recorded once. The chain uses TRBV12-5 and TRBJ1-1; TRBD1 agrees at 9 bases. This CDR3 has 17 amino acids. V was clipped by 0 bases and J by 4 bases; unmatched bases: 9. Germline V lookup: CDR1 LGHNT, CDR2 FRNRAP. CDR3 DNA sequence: TGTGCTAGTGGTTTGGTACGGGGGGGACAGGGAGTCACTGAAGCTTTCTTT. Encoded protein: CASGLVRGGQGVTEAFF.

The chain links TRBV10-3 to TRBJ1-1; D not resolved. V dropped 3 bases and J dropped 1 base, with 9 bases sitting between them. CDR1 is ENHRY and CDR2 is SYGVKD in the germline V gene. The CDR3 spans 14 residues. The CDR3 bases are TGTGCCATCAGTGACCCCACGGAGAACACTGAAGCTTTCTTT. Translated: CAISDPTENTEAFF.

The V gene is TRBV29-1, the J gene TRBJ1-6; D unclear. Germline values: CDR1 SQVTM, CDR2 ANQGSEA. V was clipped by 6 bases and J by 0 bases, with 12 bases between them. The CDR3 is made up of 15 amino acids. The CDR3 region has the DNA TGCAGCGTCACCGTTGATAGCTCCTATAATTCACCCCTCCACTTT. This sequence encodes CSVTVDSSYNSPLHF.

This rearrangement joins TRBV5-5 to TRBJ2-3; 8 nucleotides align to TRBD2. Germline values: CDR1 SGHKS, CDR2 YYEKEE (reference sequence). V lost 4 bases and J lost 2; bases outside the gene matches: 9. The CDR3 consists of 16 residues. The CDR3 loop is CASSRPAGADTDTQYF. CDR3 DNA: TGTGCCAGCAGCCGCCCAGCGGGGGCCGACACAGATACGCAGTATTTT.